The text below deals with one T cell receptor (beta chain). The antigen remains undetermined. PBMC DNA, left unsorted, was sequenced on ten immunoSEQ deep assay plates. Method: immunoSEQ multiplex PCR; TCRdb's copy keeps in-frame clones and lacks some. Among about 510,000 clones, approximately 85% were seen once, and the ten largest hold over 10%. These data originate in a study of shared clonotypes between healthy human individuals. About the study: Ranging from 18 to 49 in age, donors were two women and three men.

Study conclusions and caveats: Researchers sampled blood only, noting tissue repertoires likely differ. What limited the represented genetic and exposure-history diversity was the small number of donors.

The clonotype comes from a woman aged 40-49 years in good health. Some clones in this sample may be carry-over from other donors' samples. Source material: PBMCs.

CDR3: CASSLMNPTYEQYF. The CDR3 coding sequence is TGTGCCAGCAGTTTAATGAACCCTACCTACGAGCAGTACTTC. This chain joins TRBV28 and TRBJ2-7, with D unresolved. V dropped 2 bases and J dropped 2 bases, with 10 bases sitting between them. The germline V gene encodes CDR1 MDHEN and CDR2 SYDVKM. The CDR3 loop spans 14 amino acids.